This T cell receptor (beta chain) was recorded in a study of blood T cell repertoires in COVID-19. Study-wide background: Acute-phase and convalescent COVID-19 samples originated in the United States, Italy and Spain. T cells, B-cell-depleted T cells, or PBMCs supplied cDNA or gDNA.

Trimming pared 7 bases from V and 0 bases from J, leaving 18 bases between. The CDR3 has 16 residues. Germline loops: CDR1 LNHDA, CDR2 SQIVND (reference sequence). In the original workflow: Nucleated cell counts were estimated from reference gene primer amplification. Profiling relied on immunoSEQ multiplex PCR, and the TCRdb table lists in-frame clones only, not all of them. The DNA was the basis for D and trimming; V, J and clone size are from that table. Here the sample spans under 75,000 clones, about 86% being singletons. V gene TRBV19 combines with J gene TRBJ1-1, with unresolved D. The sequencing sample was made of peripheral blood. The TCR was taken from a woman older than 75 with active or convalescent COVID-19. This CDR3 reads CASTRSRWQLNTEAFF. The CDR3 DNA is TGTGCCAGTACCCGATCGAGGTGGCAGCTGAACACTGAAGCTTTCTTT.